Reported below is one T cell receptor (beta chain). Its antigen is unknown. Using immunoSEQ multiplex PCR, the repertoire was profiled, and TCRdb retains in-frame clones only, with some absent. The sample consists of 64,000 or so clones, around 83% of them appearing once. The data were obtained in a study of OX40 agonist ivuxolimab in advanced cancers. At baseline, cycle 4 day 1, and cycle 7 day 1, blood was sampled. Overall study findings and caveats: The 0.1-3.0 mg/kg partial responders had among the lowest clonal expansion.

CDR3 length: 12 amino acids. The germline V gene encodes CDR1 MNHNY and CDR2 SVGAGI (reference sequence). V lost 2 bases and J lost 6, with 6 bases in between. Here the sequenced sample was CD4+ or CD8+ T cells sorted from blood, taken in a trial of the OX40 agonist ivuxolimab. This sequence was found in an adult with an advanced solid tumor such as melanoma, head and neck, liver or kidney cancer. This chain uses TRBV6-6 with TRBJ2-3; no clear D. The CDR3 nucleotides read TGTGCCAGCAGTTACGGTCGGGATACGCAGTATTTT. Its protein is CASSYGRDTQYF.